This TCR beta chain was sequenced for a study of T cells after yellow fever vaccination. In the study overall: Preparing low-cell-number fractions relied on SMART-Seq v4 Ultra Low Input.

Germline-derived CDR1 and CDR2 are MNHEY and SVGEGT. The CDR3 contains 16 residues. V was clipped by 4 bases and J by 6 bases; unmatched bases: 12. TCRdb reprocessed the 5' RACE reads via MiXCR and lists one record per CDR3 protein. The data show around 330,000 distinct CDR3 sequences, less than 4.5% seen once. The TCR comes from a man younger than 35 who received the YFV17D yellow fever vaccine. Sequencing was performed on PBMCs, taken on the day of the yellow fever booster vaccination. The rearrangement uses TRBV6-2 or TRBV6-3 and TRBJ2-1; 7 bases fit TRBD1. CDR3 protein: CASSSYDRVRLNEQFF. DNA of the CDR3: TGTGCCAGCAGTTCTTATGACAGGGTTCGCCTCAATGAGCAGTTCTTC.